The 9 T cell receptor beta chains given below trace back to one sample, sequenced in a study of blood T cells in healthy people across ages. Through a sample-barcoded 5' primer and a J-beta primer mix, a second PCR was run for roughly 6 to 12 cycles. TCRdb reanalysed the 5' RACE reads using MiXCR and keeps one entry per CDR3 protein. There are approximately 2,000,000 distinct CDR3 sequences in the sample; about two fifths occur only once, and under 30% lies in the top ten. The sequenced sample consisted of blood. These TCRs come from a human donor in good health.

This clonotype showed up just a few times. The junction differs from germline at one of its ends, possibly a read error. The CDR3 DNA sequence: TGTGCTAGCAGCCCGACAGGGCAAGCAGATACGCAGTATTTT. This encodes CASSPTGQADTQYF. V and J are TRBV7-7 and TRBJ2-3; 7 bases align to TRBD1. CDR3 length: 14 amino acids. Looked up from germline, CDR1 is SSHAT and CDR2 is FNYEAQ (reference sequence).

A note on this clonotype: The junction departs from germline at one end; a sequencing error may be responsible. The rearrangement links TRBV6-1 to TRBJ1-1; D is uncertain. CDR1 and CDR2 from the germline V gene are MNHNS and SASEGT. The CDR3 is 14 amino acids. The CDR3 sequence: CASREGELNTEAFF. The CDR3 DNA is TGTGCCAGCAGGGAAGGCGAATTGAACACTGAAGCTTTCTTT.

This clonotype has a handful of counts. CDR3 in amino acids: CASRDDSLGNQPQHF. The CDR3 coding sequence is TGTGCCAGCAGGGATGACAGTTTGGGCAATCAGCCCCAGCATTTT. The V gene is TRBV6-1, the J gene TRBJ1-5; D may be TRBD1 (5 bases). The germline V gene encodes CDR1 MNHNS and CDR2 SASEGT. The CDR3 is 15 residues long. Trimming left V 6 bases short and J 2 bases short, with 14 bases between.

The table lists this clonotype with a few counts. The CDR3 coding sequence is TGTGCCAGCAGTTTGAGATTCGCCAAAAACATTCAGTACTTC. It translates to CASSLRFAKNIQYF. The chain joins TRBV27 to TRBJ2-4; D not certain. With 3 bases removed from V and 1 base from J, the gap between germline ends came to 7 bases. CDR1 is MNHEY and CDR2 is SMNVEV in the germline V gene (reference sequence). CDR3 length equals 14 residues.

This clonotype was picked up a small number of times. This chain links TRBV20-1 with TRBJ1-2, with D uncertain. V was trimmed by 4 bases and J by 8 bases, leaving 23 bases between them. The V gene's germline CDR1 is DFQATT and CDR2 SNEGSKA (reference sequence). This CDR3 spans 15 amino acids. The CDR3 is CSATPQITVSRGYTF. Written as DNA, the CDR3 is TGCAGTGCTACGCCCCAAATAACAGTGTCGAGAGGCTACACCTTC.

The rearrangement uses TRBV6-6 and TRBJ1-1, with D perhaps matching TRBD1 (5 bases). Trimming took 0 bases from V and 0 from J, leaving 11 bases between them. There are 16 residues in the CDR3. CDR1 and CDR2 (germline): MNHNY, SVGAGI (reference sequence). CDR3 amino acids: CASSYSTAQMNTEAFF. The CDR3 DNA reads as TGTGCCAGCAGTTACTCGACAGCGCAAATGAACACTGAAGCTTTCTTT.

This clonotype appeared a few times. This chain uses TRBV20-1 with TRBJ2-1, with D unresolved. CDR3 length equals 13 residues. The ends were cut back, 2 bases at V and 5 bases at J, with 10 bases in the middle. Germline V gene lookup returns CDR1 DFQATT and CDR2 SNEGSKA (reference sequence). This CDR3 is CSARSARDNEQFF. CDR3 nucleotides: TGCAGTGCTAGATCGGCTAGGGACAATGAGCAGTTCTTC.

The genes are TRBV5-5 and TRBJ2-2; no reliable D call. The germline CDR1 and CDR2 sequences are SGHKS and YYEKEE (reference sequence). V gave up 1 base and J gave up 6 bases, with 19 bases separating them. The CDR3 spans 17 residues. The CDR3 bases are TGTGCCAGCAGCTTGAGTATTAGGGTTCGAGTTCCCGGGGAGCTGTTTTTT. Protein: CASSLSIRVRVPGELFF.

The CDR3: CASSLSATRGGVTDTQYF. CDR3 sequence (DNA): TGCGCCAGCAGCTTGTCGGCCACCCGCGGGGGGGTTACAGATACGCAGTATTTT. The chain couples TRBV5-1 to TRBJ2-3, with 9 nucleotides matching TRBD2. V lost 1 base to trimming and J lost 3 bases; unmatched junction nucleotides: 12. Germline V gene sequence: CDR1 SGHRS, CDR2 YFSETQ. The CDR3 extends over 18 amino acids.